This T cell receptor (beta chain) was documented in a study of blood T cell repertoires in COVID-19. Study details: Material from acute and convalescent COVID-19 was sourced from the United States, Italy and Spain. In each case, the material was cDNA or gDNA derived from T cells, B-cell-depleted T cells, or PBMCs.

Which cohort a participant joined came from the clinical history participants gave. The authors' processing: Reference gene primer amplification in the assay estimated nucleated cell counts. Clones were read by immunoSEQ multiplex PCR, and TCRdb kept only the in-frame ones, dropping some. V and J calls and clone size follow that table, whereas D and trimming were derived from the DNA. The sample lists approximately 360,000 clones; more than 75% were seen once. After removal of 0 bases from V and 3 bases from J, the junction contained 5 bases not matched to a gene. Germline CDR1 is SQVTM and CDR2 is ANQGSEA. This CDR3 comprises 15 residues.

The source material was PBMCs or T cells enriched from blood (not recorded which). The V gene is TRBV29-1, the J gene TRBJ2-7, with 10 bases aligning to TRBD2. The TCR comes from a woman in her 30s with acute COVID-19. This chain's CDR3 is CSVEDQLAGDYEQYF. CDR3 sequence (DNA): TGCAGCGTTGAAGATCAGCTAGCGGGGGACTACGAGCAGTACTTC.